This T cell receptor beta chain was captured in a study of Ad26.COV2.S vaccination and SARS-CoV-2 variants. This clone appeared many times. Its antigen remains unidentified. Using immunoSEQ multiplex PCR, the repertoire was profiled, and TCRdb retains in-frame clones only, with some absent. The sample carries roughly 100,000 clones, around 81% recorded once. Between the trimmed V and J ends, which lost 4 bases and 4 bases, there was a span of 16 bases. Germline loops: CDR1 SNHLY, CDR2 FYNNEI. The CDR3 is 15 residues long. Whole-study results and caveats: Spike-specific TCR breadth was greater after Ad26.COV2.S than placebo. Analyses of TCR breadth and depth may have underestimated total T cell responses. After vaccination, substantial breadth of spike-specific CD8+ and CD4+ responses was reported.

The sample was peripheral blood, taken after recovery from COVID-19. This sequence originates from a human donor who had recovered from COVID-19. The chain carries TRBV2 and TRBJ1-1, with D tentatively TRBD1 (6 bases). This CDR3 is CASSGFLEGGTEAFF. DNA of the CDR3: TGTGCCAGCAGTGGATTTCTGGAGGGGGGCACTGAAGCTTTCTTT. The full variable domain, its missing parts supplied by reference TRBV2 and TRBJ1-1, is EPEVTQTPSHQVTQMGQEVILRCVPISNHLYFYWYRQILGQKVEFLVSFYNNEISEKSEIFDDQFSVERPDGSNFTLKIRSTKLEDSAMYFCASSGFLEGGTEAFFGQGTRLTVV.